This T cell receptor (beta chain) was sequenced in a study of post-analysis software for immune sequencing data. Overall study results and limits: A significant reduction in normalized Chao1 diversity was observed in multiple sclerosis patients versus controls. Relative to controls, patients had five TRBV segments at higher frequency, with TRBV5-6, TRBV5-1 and TRBV20-1 among these.

Carried by the TCR beta cDNA libraries were unique molecular identifiers. With about 0.95 to 11 million T cells as the source, 540,000 or so cDNA molecules resulted. From the PCR reads, TCRdb called clonotypes with MiXCR, one entry per CDR3 protein. Altogether approximately 250,000 distinct CDR3 sequences are present, 36% being singletons, with the ten largest covering 4% to 5.5%. Details on this clonotype: The antigen is not known.

Per germline, CDR1 MNHEY and CDR2 SVGAGI. The ends lost 6 bases at V and 7 bases at J; junction bases unmatched: 8. The CDR3 sequence is 14 residues long. Sequencing used blood. This sequence originates from a girl aged 10-17 years with multiple sclerosis. The chain is built from TRBV6-5 and TRBJ1-5, with 8 bases that match TRBD1. CDR3 coding DNA: TGTGCCAGCAGCCTCGACAGGGGACAGCAGCCCCAGCATTTT. Its protein product is CASSLDRGQQPQHF.